Presented here are 8 T cell receptor beta chains from one specimen sequenced in a study of T cell responses to AZD1222 COVID-19 vaccine. TCRdb's table, derived via immunoSEQ multiplex PCR, lists solely in-frame clones and lacks some. This repertoire shows about 110,000 clones, around 90% found once; its top ten account for about 2.6%. The sample consisted of peripheral blood, taken 28 days after the second AZD1222 dose. The receptors shown here come from an adult who received the AZD1222 COVID-19 vaccine.

This clone was seen once. The CDR3 sequence: CASITQGGTEAFF. CDR3 DNA: TGTGCCAGCATAACACAGGGGGGTACTGAAGCTTTCTTT. The chain couples TRBV25-1 to TRBJ1-1; 8 bases align to TRBD1. The V gene end was trimmed by 7 bases and the J gene end by 5 bases; junction bases not matched to a gene: 6. Germline CDR1 and CDR2: MGHDK and SYGVNS. CDR3 length: 13 residues. Variable domain in full (rest from reference TRBV25-1 and TRBJ1-1): EADIYQTPRYLVIGTGKKITLECSQTMGHDKMYWYQQDPGMELHLIHYSYGVNSTEKGDLSSESTVSRIRTEHFPLTLESARPSHTSQYLCASITQGGTEAFFGQGTRLTVV.

The chain employs TRBV5-4 and TRBJ2-1, with 9 bases fitting TRBD2. The V gene's germline CDR1 is SGHNT and CDR2 YYREEE (reference sequence). This CDR3 is 17 amino acids long. J was trimmed by 9 bases and V by 0 bases; bases with no gene match: 13. The CDR3 nucleotides are TGTGCCAGCAGCTTGGCCAGGGTAGCGGGGGCACAGGGTGAGCAGTTCTTC. Encoded protein: CASSLARVAGAQGEQFF. Using reference TRBV5-4 and TRBJ2-1 for the parts outside the CDR3, the full variable domain is ETGVTQSPTHLIKTRGQQVTLRCSSQSGHNTVSWYQQALGQGPQFIFQYYREEENGRGNFPPRFSGLQFPNYSSELNVNALELDDSALYLCASSLARVAGAQGEQFFGPGTRLTVL.

The chain carries TRBV15 and TRBJ1-1; 9 nucleotides line up with TRBD1. With V trimmed by 5 bases and J by 3 bases, 4 bases remained unmatched. The germline V gene has CDR1 LNHNV and CDR2 YYDKDF (reference sequence). CDR3 length: 14 residues. As DNA, the CDR3 is TGTGCCACCAGCGGAAGGACAGGGGACACTGAAGCTTTCTTT. This codes for CATSGRTGDTEAFF. The variable domain in full, with the rest retrieved from reference TRBV15 and TRBJ1-1, is DAMVIQNPRYQVTQFGKPVTLSCSQTLNHNVMYWYQQKSSQAPKLLFHYYDKDFNNEADTPDNFQSRRPNTSFCFLDIRSPGLGDTAMYLCATSGRTGDTEAFFGQGTRLTVV.

The J gene is TRBJ1-2, the V gene TRBV6-2 or TRBV6-3; no firm D call. Trimming removed 5 bases from V and 4 bases from J, with 14 bases in between. There are 14 residues in the CDR3. Germline CDR1 is MNHEY and CDR2 is SVGEGT. CDR3 region: CASSDPPELYGYTF. CDR3 coding DNA: TGTGCCAGCAGTGACCCGCCAGAGCTCTATGGCTACACCTTC.

The chain uses TRBV14 and TRBJ1-6, with D perhaps TRBD1 (6 bases). Trimming shortened V by 4 bases and J by 7 bases, and 14 bases separated the two germline ends. This CDR3 has 15 amino acids. Per germline, CDR1 SGHDN and CDR2 FVKESK. The CDR3 sequence is CASSPRRQGNSPLHF. DNA for the CDR3: TGTGCCAGCAGCCCAAGACGGCAGGGGAATTCACCCCTCCACTTT.

The rearrangement links TRBV11-2 to TRBJ2-1, with 10 bases identical to TRBD2. CDR1 and CDR2 (germline): SGHAT, FQNNGV. V dropped 5 bases and J dropped 2; count of bases not matched to a gene: 3. The CDR3 spans 15 residues. The CDR3 region has the DNA TGTGCCAGCAGCCTCCTAGCGGGGGCCTACAATGAGCAGTTCTTC. As protein: CASSLLAGAYNEQFF.

The chain is built from TRBV20-1 and TRBJ1-5; D remains unclear. CDR1 and CDR2 from the germline V gene are DFQATT and SNEGSKA (reference sequence). Trimming stripped 3 bases from V and 1 base from J, with 7 bases between. CDR3 length equals 13 residues. The CDR3 loop is CSASARSNQPQHF. In DNA form, the CDR3 reads TGCAGTGCTAGTGCCAGAAGCAATCAGCCCCAGCATTTT.

The V and J genes are TRBV3-1 (or the pseudogene TRBV3-2) and TRBJ1-2, with D hard to call. Trimming removed 1 base at V and 3 bases at J, with 6 bases between. The CDR3 totals 13 residues. Looked up from germline, CDR1 is LGHDT and CDR2 is YNNKEL (reference sequence). The DNA of the CDR3 is TGTGCCAGCAGCCAAGCCCGGGACTATGGCTACACCTTC. Protein: CASSQARDYGYTF.